This T cell receptor (beta chain) derives from a study of blood T cell repertoires in COVID-19. Trimming took off 3 bases at V and 0 bases at J, with 14 bases between the two ends. The CDR3 length is 16 residues. Germline CDR1 ENHRY, CDR2 SYGVKD. As handled by the study authors: Reference gene primer amplification yielded estimated nucleated cell counts. TCRdb's table, derived via immunoSEQ multiplex PCR, lists solely in-frame clones and lacks some. That table gives V, J and clone size, and the DNA gave D and trimming. Here the sample spans roughly 150,000 clones, 86% being singletons. The genes are TRBV10-3 and TRBJ1-2, with D tentatively TRBD1 (6 bases). The sample consisted of PBMCs or T cells enriched from blood (not recorded which). The receptor was isolated from a man over 45 who had recovered from COVID-19. The CDR3 nucleotides are TGTGCCATCAGTGATCCTGGACAGCCGACTAACTATGGCTACACCTTC. Translating it yields CAISDPGQPTNYGYTF.